This is a list of T cell receptor beta chains from one sample in a study of ipilimumab plus nivolumab after autologous stem cell transplantation. Clones were read by immunoSEQ multiplex PCR, and TCRdb kept only the in-frame ones, dropping some. The sample consists of tens of thousands of clones, under 85% of them appearing once. The specimen comprised PBMCs, sampled in a trial of ipilimumab plus nivolumab as post-transplant consolidation. The receptor set was obtained from a male donor with diffuse large B-cell lymphoma. Both conserved end residues are part of each CDR3. The order of the fields is J gene, D gene, clone size, V gene, CDR3 protein, CDR3 DNA. The D gene is left open where the match is weak. The listing skips clone size in some rows; elsewhere it reads once, few, many or a size class.

j_gene: TRBJ1-2
d_gene: .
abundance: .
v_gene: TRBV20-1
CDR3aa: CSASPHYGYTF
CDR3nt: TGCAGTGCTTCTCCCCACTATGGCTACACCTTC

j_gene: TRBJ2-7
d_gene: .
abundance: .
v_gene: TRBV2
CDR3aa: CASKNGYSYEQYF
CDR3nt: TGTGCCAGCAAAAACGGGTACTCCTACGAGCAGTACTTC

j_gene: TRBJ1-1
d_gene: TRBD1
abundance: .
v_gene: TRBV6-5
CDR3aa: CASNLQGDTEAFF
CDR3nt: TGTGCCAGCAACCTACAGGGGGACACTGAAGCTTTCTTT

j_gene: TRBJ1-4
d_gene: TRBD1
abundance: .
v_gene: TRBV23-1
CDR3aa: CASTSGTDRETTNEKLFF
CDR3nt: TGCGCCAGCACCAGCGGGACAGATAGAGAGACAACTAATGAAAAACTGTTTTTT

j_gene: TRBJ2-1
d_gene: .
abundance: .
v_gene: TRBV9
CDR3aa: CASSVEIVGEQFF
CDR3nt: TGTGCCAGCAGCGTAGAAATTGTGGGGGAACAGTTCTTC

j_gene: TRBJ2-1
d_gene: .
abundance: .
v_gene: TRBV29-1
CDR3aa: CSVAGASMEQFF
CDR3nt: TGCAGCGTTGCAGGGGCGAGTATGGAGCAGTTCTTC

j_gene: TRBJ2-5
d_gene: TRBD2
abundance: .
v_gene: TRBV6-4
CDR3aa: CASGGLAGGQETQYF
CDR3nt: TGTGCCAGCGGGGGACTAGCGGGGGGACAAGAGACCCAGTACTTC

j_gene: TRBJ1-2
d_gene: .
abundance: .
v_gene: TRBV19
CDR3aa: CASMGGHGYGYTF
CDR3nt: TGTGCCAGTATGGGGGGACACGGCTATGGCTACACCTTC

j_gene: TRBJ2-5
d_gene: TRBD2
abundance: few
v_gene: TRBV2
CDR3aa: CASSPRASGRQETQYF
CDR3nt: TGTGCCAGCAGTCCTAGGGCCAGCGGGAGGCAAGAGACCCAGTACTTC

j_gene: TRBJ2-3
d_gene: TRBD2
abundance: once
v_gene: TRBV5-8
CDR3aa: CASSARGESTDTQYF
CDR3nt: TGTGCCAGCTCTGCGCGGGGGGAGAGCACAGATACGCAGTATTTT

j_gene: TRBJ2-7
d_gene: .
abundance: .
v_gene: TRBV5-1
CDR3aa: CASSSPRGGHHEQYF
CDR3nt: TGCGCCAGCAGCTCCCCGAGGGGGGGGCACCACGAGCAGTACTTC

j_gene: TRBJ1-5
d_gene: .
abundance: once
v_gene: TRBV5-1
CDR3aa: CASSLDSGEGGQPQHF
CDR3nt: TGCGCCAGCAGCTTGGATTCAGGGGAGGGGGGCCAGCCCCAGCATTTT

j_gene: TRBJ2-7
d_gene: TRBD2
abundance: .
v_gene: TRBV9
CDR3aa: CASSPESGLAGHYEQYF
CDR3nt: TGTGCCAGCAGCCCCGAGTCAGGACTAGCGGGCCACTACGAGCAGTACTTC

j_gene: TRBJ2-3
d_gene: .
abundance: once
v_gene: TRBV9
CDR3aa: CASSAAHHTDTQYF
CDR3nt: TGTGCCAGCAGCGCCGCTCATCACACAGATACGCAGTATTTT

j_gene: TRBJ2-3
d_gene: .
abundance: .
v_gene: TRBV11-2
CDR3aa: CASSFGGRTDTQYF
CDR3nt: TGTGCCAGCAGCTTCGGGGGCCGCACAGATACGCAGTATTTT

j_gene: TRBJ2-2
d_gene: TRBD2
abundance: .
v_gene: TRBV10-2
CDR3aa: CASSLSSGGPRGELFF
CDR3nt: TGCGCCAGCAGTCTTTCTAGCGGGGGCCCCAGGGGGGAGCTGTTTTTT

j_gene: TRBJ1-6
d_gene: .
abundance: .
v_gene: TRBV2
CDR3aa: CASSEASYREDSPLHF
CDR3nt: TGTGCCAGCAGTGAAGCGTCTTACAGGGAAGACTCACCCCTCCACTTT

j_gene: TRBJ2-6
d_gene: TRBD1
abundance: .
v_gene: TRBV6-6
CDR3aa: CASRTTGSGANVLTF
CDR3nt: TGTGCCAGCAGAACGACAGGGTCTGGGGCCAACGTCCTGACTTTC

j_gene: TRBJ1-2
d_gene: .
abundance: .
v_gene: TRBV6-5
CDR3aa: CASSKPGLKTSGYTF
CDR3nt: TGTGCCAGCAGTAAACCGGGTCTCAAAACAAGTGGCTACACCTTC

j_gene: TRBJ1-6
d_gene: TRBD1
abundance: few
v_gene: TRBV5-1
CDR3aa: CASSLEMGQNSPLHF
CDR3nt: TGCGCCAGCAGCTTGGAGATGGGACAGAATTCACCCCTCCACTTT

j_gene: TRBJ2-3
d_gene: TRBD2
abundance: once
v_gene: TRBV7-9
CDR3aa: CASSLRAGAGADTQYF
CDR3nt: TGTGCCAGCAGCTTAAGAGCGGGGGCAGGGGCAGATACGCAGTATTTT

j_gene: TRBJ1-1
d_gene: TRBD1
abundance: .
v_gene: TRBV25-1
CDR3aa: CASSEPQGAQDEAFF
CDR3nt: TGTGCCAGCAGTGAACCTCAGGGGGCTCAGGACGAAGCTTTCTTT

j_gene: TRBJ1-4
d_gene: TRBD1
abundance: .
v_gene: TRBV7-2
CDR3aa: CASSPMSTGQGGKLFF
CDR3nt: TGTGCCAGCAGCCCTATGTCTACGGGACAGGGGGGTAAACTGTTTTTT

j_gene: TRBJ2-1
d_gene: TRBD1
abundance: .
v_gene: TRBV14
CDR3aa: CASSQDPGQGDNEQFF
CDR3nt: TGTGCCAGCAGCCAAGACCCGGGACAGGGGGACAATGAGCAGTTCTTC

j_gene: TRBJ1-2
d_gene: .
abundance: .
v_gene: TRBV10-3
CDR3aa: CAISVDGNYGYTF
CDR3nt: TGTGCCATCAGTGTAGACGGCAACTATGGCTACACCTTC

j_gene: TRBJ1-2
d_gene: .
abundance: .
v_gene: TRBV6-5
CDR3aa: CASSLGPYGYTF
CDR3nt: TGTGCCAGCAGTCTAGGCCCCTATGGCTACACCTTC

j_gene: TRBJ2-2
d_gene: .
abundance: .
v_gene: TRBV11-2
CDR3aa: CASSLTPQNTGELFF
CDR3nt: TGTGCCAGCAGCTTAACCCCACAGAATACCGGGGAGCTGTTTTTT

j_gene: TRBJ1-1
d_gene: .
abundance: many
v_gene: TRBV14
CDR3aa: CASSQIGVRGSTEAFF
CDR3nt: TGTGCCAGCAGCCAGATTGGAGTAAGGGGGAGCACTGAAGCTTTCTTT

j_gene: TRBJ2-5
d_gene: .
abundance: .
v_gene: TRBV5-6
CDR3aa: CASSLVGGQETQYF
CDR3nt: TGTGCCAGCAGCTTGGTGGGGGGCCAAGAGACCCAGTACTTC

j_gene: TRBJ2-3
d_gene: .
abundance: .
v_gene: TRBV7-2
CDR3aa: CASSLAGPTDTQYF
CDR3nt: TGTGCCAGCAGCTTAGCGGGGCCCACAGATACGCAGTATTTT

j_gene: TRBJ1-1
d_gene: .
abundance: .
v_gene: TRBV12-2
CDR3aa: CASRQLDRGPPRFVNTEAFF
CDR3nt: TGTGCAAGTCGCCAACTGGACAGGGGTCCACCTCGTTTCGTGAACACTGAAGCTTTCTTT

j_gene: TRBJ1-5
d_gene: .
abundance: many
v_gene: TRBV7-9
CDR3aa: CASSFSRDGQPQHF
CDR3nt: TGTGCCAGCAGCTTCTCTCGGGACGGACAGCCCCAGCATTTT

j_gene: TRBJ2-2
d_gene: TRBD1
abundance: .
v_gene: TRBV7-2
CDR3aa: CASRQGPGELFF
CDR3nt: TGTGCCAGCAGACAGGGGCCCGGGGAGCTGTTTTTT

j_gene: TRBJ2-5
d_gene: .
abundance: .
v_gene: TRBV7-2
CDR3aa: CASSRTAQETQYF
CDR3nt: TGTGCCAGCAGCCGGACCGCCCAAGAGACCCAGTACTTC

j_gene: TRBJ1-5
d_gene: TRBD1
abundance: .
v_gene: TRBV27
CDR3aa: CATRTGGQPQHF
CDR3nt: TGTGCCACCAGGACAGGCGGGCAGCCCCAGCATTTT

j_gene: TRBJ2-1
d_gene: .
abundance: .
v_gene: TRBV5-1
CDR3aa: CASSPDSYNEQFF
CDR3nt: TGCGCCAGCAGCCCCGACAGTTACAATGAGCAGTTCTTC

j_gene: TRBJ2-3
d_gene: .
abundance: .
v_gene: TRBV7-9
CDR3aa: CASSLAQATDTQYF
CDR3nt: TGTGCCAGCAGCTTAGCACAAGCCACAGATACGCAGTATTTT

j_gene: TRBJ2-5
d_gene: .
abundance: .
v_gene: TRBV2
CDR3aa: CASRTTGQRFQETQYF
CDR3nt: TGTGCCAGCAGAACGACAGGCCAGAGGTTCCAAGAGACCCAGTACTTC

j_gene: TRBJ2-7
d_gene: .
abundance: .
v_gene: TRBV7-9
CDR3aa: CASSPSGQYEQYF
CDR3nt: TGCGCCAGCAGCCCAAGTGGACAGTACGAGCAGTACTTC

j_gene: TRBJ1-1
d_gene: .
abundance: .
v_gene: TRBV6-5
CDR3aa: CASSNGRRRVTEAFF
CDR3nt: TGTGCCAGCAGCAACGGGCGCAGGCGTGTCACTGAAGCTTTCTTT

j_gene: TRBJ2-5
d_gene: .
abundance: once
v_gene: TRBV20-1
CDR3aa: CSARSFETQYF
CDR3nt: TGCAGTGCTAGATCCTTCGAGACCCAGTACTTC

j_gene: TRBJ1-1
d_gene: TRBD1
abundance: few
v_gene: TRBV19
CDR3aa: CASSIDRERTEAFF
CDR3nt: TGTGCCAGTAGTATTGACAGGGAGAGGACTGAAGCTTTCTTT

j_gene: TRBJ2-3
d_gene: .
abundance: .
v_gene: TRBV9
CDR3aa: CASSVSPPQTQYF
CDR3nt: TGTGCCAGCAGCGTATCCCCCCCACAGACGCAGTATTTT

j_gene: TRBJ2-7
d_gene: TRBD1
abundance: .
v_gene: TRBV2
CDR3aa: CASSVLTGGYEQYF
CDR3nt: TGTGCCAGCAGTGTCCTGACAGGGGGCTACGAGCAGTACTTC

j_gene: TRBJ2-7
d_gene: .
abundance: .
v_gene: TRBV19
CDR3aa: CATKGTGSYEQYF
CDR3nt: TGTGCTACAAAGGGCACGGGCTCCTACGAGCAGTACTTC

j_gene: TRBJ2-3
d_gene: .
abundance: .
v_gene: TRBV5-1
CDR3aa: CASSLAEGADTQYF
CDR3nt: TGCGCCAGCAGCTTGGCCGAGGGGGCAGATACGCAGTATTTT

j_gene: TRBJ1-5
d_gene: .
abundance: .
v_gene: TRBV28
CDR3aa: CASSLQSRPQHF
CDR3nt: TGTGCCAGCAGTTTACAGAGTCGGCCCCAGCATTTT

j_gene: TRBJ1-1
d_gene: TRBD1
abundance: few
v_gene: TRBV19
CDR3aa: CASKHQIRDSQNTEAFF
CDR3nt: TGTGCCAGTAAACACCAGATCCGGGACAGTCAGAACACTGAAGCTTTCTTT

j_gene: TRBJ1-2
d_gene: TRBD1
abundance: .
v_gene: TRBV5-4
CDR3aa: CASSLAVRGRGYTF
CDR3nt: TGTGCCAGCAGCTTGGCCGTCAGGGGGAGAGGCTACACCTTC

j_gene: TRBJ1-3
d_gene: TRBD1
abundance: .
v_gene: TRBV2
CDR3aa: CASSRGQGGNTIYF
CDR3nt: TGTGCCAGCAGTCGTGGACAGGGAGGAAACACCATATATTTT

j_gene: TRBJ2-5
d_gene: TRBD2
abundance: .
v_gene: TRBV15
CDR3aa: CATSRDRKKRGVQETQYF
CDR3nt: TGTGCCACCAGCAGAGATCGGAAAAAGCGGGGGGTACAAGAGACCCAGTACTTC

j_gene: TRBJ1-4
d_gene: .
abundance: few
v_gene: TRBV5-6
CDR3aa: CASSFTPTNEKLFF
CDR3nt: TGTGCCAGCAGCTTCACTCCAACTAATGAAAAACTGTTTTTT

j_gene: TRBJ2-2
d_gene: TRBD1
abundance: .
v_gene: TRBV2
CDR3aa: CASSHDRADIDTGELFF
CDR3nt: TGTGCCAGCAGTCACGACAGGGCGGATATAGACACCGGGGAGCTGTTTTTT

j_gene: TRBJ2-5
d_gene: .
abundance: few
v_gene: TRBV7-2
CDR3aa: CASSLARGETQYF
CDR3nt: TGTGCCAGCAGCTTAGCGCGAGGGGAGACCCAGTACTTC

j_gene: TRBJ1-1
d_gene: .
abundance: .
v_gene: TRBV5-6
CDR3aa: CASSAQGNTEAFF
CDR3nt: TGTGCCAGCAGCGCACAGGGGAACACTGAAGCTTTCTTT